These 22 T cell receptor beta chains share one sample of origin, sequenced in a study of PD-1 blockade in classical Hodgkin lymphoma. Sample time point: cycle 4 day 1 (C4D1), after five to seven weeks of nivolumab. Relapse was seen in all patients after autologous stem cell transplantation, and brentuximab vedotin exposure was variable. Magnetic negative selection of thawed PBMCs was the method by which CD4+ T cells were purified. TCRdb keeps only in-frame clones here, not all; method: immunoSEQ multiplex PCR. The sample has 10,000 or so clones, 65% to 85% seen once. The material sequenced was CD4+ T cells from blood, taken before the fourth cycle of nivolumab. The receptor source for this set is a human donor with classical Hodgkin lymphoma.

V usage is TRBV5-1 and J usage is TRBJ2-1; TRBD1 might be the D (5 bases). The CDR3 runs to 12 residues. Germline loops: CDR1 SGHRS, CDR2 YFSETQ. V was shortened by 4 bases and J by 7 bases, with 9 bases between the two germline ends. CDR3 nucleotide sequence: TGCGCCAGCAGCCCTCAGGGTAATGAGCAGTTCTTC. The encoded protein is CASSPQGNEQFF.

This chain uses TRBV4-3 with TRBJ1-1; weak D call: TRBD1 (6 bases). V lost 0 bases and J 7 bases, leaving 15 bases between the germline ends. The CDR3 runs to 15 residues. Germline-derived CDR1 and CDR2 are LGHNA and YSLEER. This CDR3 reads CASSQEARRDNEAFF. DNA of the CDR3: TGCGCCAGCAGCCAAGAGGCACGCCGGGACAATGAAGCTTTCTTT.

In DNA form, the CDR3 reads TGTGCCAGCAGTGGGGGGACAGGGGGATGGTACGAGCAGTACTTC. Its protein product is CASSGGTGGWYEQYF. The chain couples TRBV6-1 to TRBJ2-7, with 11 bases that match TRBD1. Germline values: CDR1 MNHNS, CDR2 SASEGT. The CDR3 loop spans 15 amino acids. V shed 4 bases and J 4 bases; nucleotides not matched to a gene: 6.

DNA for the CDR3: TGTGCCAGCAGCTCAAACGGACAGGGGGCTTGGACAGATACGCAGTATTTT. Amino acids: CASSSNGQGAWTDTQYF. The V gene is TRBV11-3, the J gene TRBJ2-3, with 11 bases identical to TRBD1. Germline V gene data show CDR1 as SGHNT and CDR2 as YENEEA. The CDR3 loop spans 17 amino acids. The trim removed 4 bases at V and 3 bases at J, leaving 9 bases unmatched.

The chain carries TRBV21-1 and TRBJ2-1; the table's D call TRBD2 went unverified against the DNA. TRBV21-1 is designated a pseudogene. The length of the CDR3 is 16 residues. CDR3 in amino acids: CASSGLAGGPYNEQFF. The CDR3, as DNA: TGTGCCAGCAGCGGGCTAGCGGGGGGGCCGTACAATGAGCAGTTCTTC.

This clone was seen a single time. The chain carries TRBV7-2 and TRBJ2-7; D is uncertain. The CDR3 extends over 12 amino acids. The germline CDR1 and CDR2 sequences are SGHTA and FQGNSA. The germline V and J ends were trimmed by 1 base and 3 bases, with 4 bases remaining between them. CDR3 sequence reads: CASSLVHYEQYF. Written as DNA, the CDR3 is TGTGCCAGCAGCTTAGTTCACTACGAGCAGTACTTC.

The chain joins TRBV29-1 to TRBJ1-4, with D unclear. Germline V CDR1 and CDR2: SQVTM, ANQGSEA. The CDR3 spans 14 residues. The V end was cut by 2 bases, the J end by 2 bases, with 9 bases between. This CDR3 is CSVEMWGTNEKLFF. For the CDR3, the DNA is TGCAGCGTTGAAATGTGGGGTACTAATGAAAAACTGTTTTTT.

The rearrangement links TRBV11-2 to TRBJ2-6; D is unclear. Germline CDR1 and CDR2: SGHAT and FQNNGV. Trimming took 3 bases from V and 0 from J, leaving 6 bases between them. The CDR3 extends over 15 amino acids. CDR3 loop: CASSFGRSGANVLTF. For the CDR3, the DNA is TGTGCCAGCAGCTTCGGGCGCTCTGGGGCCAACGTCCTGACTTTC. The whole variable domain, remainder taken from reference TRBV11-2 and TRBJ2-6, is EAGVAQSPRYKIIEKRQSVAFWCNPISGHATLYWYQQILGQGPKLLIQFQNNGVVDDSQLPKDRFSAERLKGVDSTLKIQPAKLEDSAVYLCASSFGRSGANVLTFGAGSRLTVL.

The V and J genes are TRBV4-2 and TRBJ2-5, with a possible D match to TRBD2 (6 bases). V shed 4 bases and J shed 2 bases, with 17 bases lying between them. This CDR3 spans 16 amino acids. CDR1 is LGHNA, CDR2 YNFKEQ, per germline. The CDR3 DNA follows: TGTGCCAGCAGCCCGTTTCGAGGACTAACTCAAGAGACCCAGTACTTC. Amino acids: CASSPFRGLTQETQYF.

Here the CDR3 DNA reads TGCGCCAGCAGCTTGGCCCGCGACGGGACAGGGGGCTACGAGCAGTACTTC. This gives the protein CASSLARDGTGGYEQYF. The rearrangement joins TRBV5-1 to TRBJ2-7; the match to TRBD1 covers 11 bases. In germline, CDR1 is SGHRS, CDR2 YFSETQ. The CDR3 contains 17 residues. V lost 0 bases to trimming and J lost 3 bases; unmatched junction nucleotides: 8.

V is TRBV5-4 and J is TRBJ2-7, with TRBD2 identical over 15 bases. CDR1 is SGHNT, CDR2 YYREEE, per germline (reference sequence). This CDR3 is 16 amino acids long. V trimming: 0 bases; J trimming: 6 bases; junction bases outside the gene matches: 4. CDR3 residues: CASSLGGLAGGREQYF. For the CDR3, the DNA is TGTGCCAGCAGCTTGGGCGGACTAGCGGGGGGGCGCGAGCAGTACTTC. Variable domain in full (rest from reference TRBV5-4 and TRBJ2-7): ETGVTQSPTHLIKTRGQQVTLRCSSQSGHNTVSWYQQALGQGPQFIFQYYREEENGRGNFPPRFSGLQFPNYSSELNVNALELDDSALYLCASSLGGLAGGREQYFGPGTRLTVT.

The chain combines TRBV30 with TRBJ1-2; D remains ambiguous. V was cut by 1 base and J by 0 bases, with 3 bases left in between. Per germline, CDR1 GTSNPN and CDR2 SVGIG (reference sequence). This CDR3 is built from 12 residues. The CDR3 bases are TGTGCCTGGAGTGGCACTAACTATGGCTACACCTTC. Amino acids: CAWSGTNYGYTF.

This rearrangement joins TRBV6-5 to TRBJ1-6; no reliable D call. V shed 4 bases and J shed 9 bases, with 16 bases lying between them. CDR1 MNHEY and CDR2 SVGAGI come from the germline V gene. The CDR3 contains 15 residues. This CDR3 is CASSSETVGGSPLHF. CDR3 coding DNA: TGTGCCAGCAGTTCAGAGACGGTGGGAGGTTCACCCCTCCACTTT.

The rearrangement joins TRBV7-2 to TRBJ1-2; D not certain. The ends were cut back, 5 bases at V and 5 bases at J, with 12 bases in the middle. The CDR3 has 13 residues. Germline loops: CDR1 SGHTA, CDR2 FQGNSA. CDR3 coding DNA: TGTGCCAGCAGCCAACTGGTGATATATGGCTACACCTTC. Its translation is CASSQLVIYGYTF.

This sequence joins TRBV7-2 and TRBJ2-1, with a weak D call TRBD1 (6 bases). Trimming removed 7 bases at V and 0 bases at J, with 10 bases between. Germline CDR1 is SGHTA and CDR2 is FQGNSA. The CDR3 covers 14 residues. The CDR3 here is CASNRDTSYNEQFF. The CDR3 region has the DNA TGTGCCAGCAACCGGGACACCTCCTACAATGAGCAGTTCTTC. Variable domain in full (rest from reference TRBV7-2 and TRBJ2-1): GAGVSQSPSNKVTEKGKDVELRCDPISGHTALYWYRQSLGQGLEFLIYFQGNSAPDKSGLPSDRFSAERTGGSVSTLTIQRTQQEDSAVYLCASNRDTSYNEQFFGPGTRLTVL.

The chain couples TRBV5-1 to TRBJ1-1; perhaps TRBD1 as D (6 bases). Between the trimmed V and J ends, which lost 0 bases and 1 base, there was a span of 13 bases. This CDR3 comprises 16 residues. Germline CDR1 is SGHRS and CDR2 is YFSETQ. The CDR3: CASSLAGVAENTEAFF. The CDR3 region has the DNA TGCGCCAGCAGCTTGGCAGGGGTGGCAGAGAACACTGAAGCTTTCTTT.

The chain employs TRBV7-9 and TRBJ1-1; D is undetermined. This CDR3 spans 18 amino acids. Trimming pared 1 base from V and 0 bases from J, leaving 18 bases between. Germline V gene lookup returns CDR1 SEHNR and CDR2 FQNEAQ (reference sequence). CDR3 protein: CASSLEEWPLILNTEAFF. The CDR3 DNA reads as TGTGCCAGCAGCTTAGAGGAATGGCCTCTAATATTGAACACTGAAGCTTTCTTT.

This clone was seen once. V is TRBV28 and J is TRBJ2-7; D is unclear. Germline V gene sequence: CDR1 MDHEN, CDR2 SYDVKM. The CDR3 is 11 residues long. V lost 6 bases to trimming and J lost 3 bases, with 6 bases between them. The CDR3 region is CASSLGYEQYF. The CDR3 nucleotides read TGTGCCAGCAGCCTAGGCTACGAGCAGTACTTC.

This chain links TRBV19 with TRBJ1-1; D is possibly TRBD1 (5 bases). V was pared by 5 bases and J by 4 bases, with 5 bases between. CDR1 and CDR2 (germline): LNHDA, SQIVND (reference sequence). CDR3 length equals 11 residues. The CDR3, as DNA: TGTGCCAGTAGTGGGGGCACTGAAGCTTTCTTT. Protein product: CASSGGTEAFF. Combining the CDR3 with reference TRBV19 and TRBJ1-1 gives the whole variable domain DGGITQSPKYLFRKEGQNVTLSCEQNLNHDAMYWYRQDPGQGLRLIYYSQIVNDFQKGDIAEGYSVSREKKESFPLTVTSAQKNPTAFYLCASSGGTEAFFGQGTRLTVV.

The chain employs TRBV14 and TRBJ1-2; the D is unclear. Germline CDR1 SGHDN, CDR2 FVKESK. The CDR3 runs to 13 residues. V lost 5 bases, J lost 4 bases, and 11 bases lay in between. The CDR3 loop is CASSGAHFYGYTF. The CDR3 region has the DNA TGTGCCAGCAGCGGCGCCCATTTCTATGGCTACACCTTC.

CDR3 protein: CASSQEKGIGYEQYF. The CDR3 nucleotides read TGCGCCAGCAGCCAAGAGAAGGGGATTGGCTACGAGCAGTACTTC. The chain couples TRBV4-1 to TRBJ2-5, with D tentatively TRBD1 (5 bases). The J call may be faulty, since TRBJ2-7 better matches the DNA end. This CDR3 contains 15 residues. Germline-derived CDR1 and CDR2 are MGHRA and YSYEKL.

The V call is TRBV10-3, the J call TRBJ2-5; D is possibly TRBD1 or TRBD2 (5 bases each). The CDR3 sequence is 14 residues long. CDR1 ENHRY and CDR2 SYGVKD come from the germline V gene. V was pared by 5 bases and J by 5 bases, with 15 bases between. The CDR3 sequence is CAISPGPRDETQYF. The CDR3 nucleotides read TGTGCCATCAGTCCGGGACCCAGGGATGAGACCCAGTACTTC.